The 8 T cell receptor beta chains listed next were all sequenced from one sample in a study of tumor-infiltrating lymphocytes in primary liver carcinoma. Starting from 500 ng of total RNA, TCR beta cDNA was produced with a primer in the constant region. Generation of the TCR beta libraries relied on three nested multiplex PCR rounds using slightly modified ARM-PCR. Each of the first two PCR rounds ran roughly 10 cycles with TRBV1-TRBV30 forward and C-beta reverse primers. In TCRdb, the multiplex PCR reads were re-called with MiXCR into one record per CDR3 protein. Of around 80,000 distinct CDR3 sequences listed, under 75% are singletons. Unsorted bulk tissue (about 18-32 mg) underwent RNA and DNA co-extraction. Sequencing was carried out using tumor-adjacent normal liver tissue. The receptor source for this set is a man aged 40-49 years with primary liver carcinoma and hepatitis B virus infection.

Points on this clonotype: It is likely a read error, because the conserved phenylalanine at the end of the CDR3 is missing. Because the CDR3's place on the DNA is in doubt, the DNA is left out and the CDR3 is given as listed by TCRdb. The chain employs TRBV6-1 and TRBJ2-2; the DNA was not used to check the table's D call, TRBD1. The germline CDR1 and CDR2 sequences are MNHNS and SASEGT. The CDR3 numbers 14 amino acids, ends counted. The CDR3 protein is CASSGWTDTGELFL.

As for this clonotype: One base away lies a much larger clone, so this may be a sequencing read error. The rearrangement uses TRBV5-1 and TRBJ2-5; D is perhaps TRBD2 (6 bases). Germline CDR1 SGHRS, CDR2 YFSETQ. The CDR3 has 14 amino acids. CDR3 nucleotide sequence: TGCGCCAGCTGCTTGGAGGGCTGGGGAGAGACCCAGTACTTC. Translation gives CASCLEGWGETQYF.

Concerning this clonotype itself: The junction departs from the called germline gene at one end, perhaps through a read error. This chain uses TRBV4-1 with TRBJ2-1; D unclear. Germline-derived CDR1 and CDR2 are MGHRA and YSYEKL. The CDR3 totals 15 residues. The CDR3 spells CANSLLGNNNIEQFF. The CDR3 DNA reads TGCGCCAACAGCCTGCTCGGTAACAACAACATTGAGCAGTTCTTC.

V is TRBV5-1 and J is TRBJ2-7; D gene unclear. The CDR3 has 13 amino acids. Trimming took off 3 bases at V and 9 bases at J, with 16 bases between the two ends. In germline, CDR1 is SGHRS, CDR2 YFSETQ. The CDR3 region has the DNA TGCGCCAGCAGCTCCTCTAGGTCCTATGGGCAGTACTTC. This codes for CASSSSRSYGQYF.

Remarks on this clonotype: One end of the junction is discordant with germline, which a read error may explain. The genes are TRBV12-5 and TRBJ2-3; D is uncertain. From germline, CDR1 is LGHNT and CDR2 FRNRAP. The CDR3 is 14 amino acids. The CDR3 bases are TGTGATAGTGCGGTCACAACTAACACAGATATGCAGTATTTT. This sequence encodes CDSAVTTNTDMQYF.

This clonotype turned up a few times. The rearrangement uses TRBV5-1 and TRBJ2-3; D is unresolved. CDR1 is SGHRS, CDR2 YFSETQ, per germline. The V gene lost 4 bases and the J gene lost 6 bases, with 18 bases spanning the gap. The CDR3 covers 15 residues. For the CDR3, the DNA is TGCGCCAGCAGCGACCCTGGTACGGGTTCGGATACGCAGTATTTT. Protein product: CASSDPGTGSDTQYF.

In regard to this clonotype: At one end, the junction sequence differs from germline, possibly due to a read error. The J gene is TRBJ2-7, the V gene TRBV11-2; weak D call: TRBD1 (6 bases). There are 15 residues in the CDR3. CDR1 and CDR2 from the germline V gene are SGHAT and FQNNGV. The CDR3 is CASNLRWSGENEQYF. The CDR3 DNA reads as TGTGCCAGCAACTTACGATGGTCAGGGGAAAACGAGCAGTACTTC.

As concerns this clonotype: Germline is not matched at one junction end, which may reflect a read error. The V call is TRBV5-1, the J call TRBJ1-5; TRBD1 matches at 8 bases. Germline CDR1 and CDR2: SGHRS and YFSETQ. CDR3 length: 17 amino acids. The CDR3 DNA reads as TGCGCCAGCAGCTCGGGGCAGGGGGCTGGTAGCAATCAGCCCAAGCATTTT. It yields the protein CASSSGQGAGSNQPKHF.